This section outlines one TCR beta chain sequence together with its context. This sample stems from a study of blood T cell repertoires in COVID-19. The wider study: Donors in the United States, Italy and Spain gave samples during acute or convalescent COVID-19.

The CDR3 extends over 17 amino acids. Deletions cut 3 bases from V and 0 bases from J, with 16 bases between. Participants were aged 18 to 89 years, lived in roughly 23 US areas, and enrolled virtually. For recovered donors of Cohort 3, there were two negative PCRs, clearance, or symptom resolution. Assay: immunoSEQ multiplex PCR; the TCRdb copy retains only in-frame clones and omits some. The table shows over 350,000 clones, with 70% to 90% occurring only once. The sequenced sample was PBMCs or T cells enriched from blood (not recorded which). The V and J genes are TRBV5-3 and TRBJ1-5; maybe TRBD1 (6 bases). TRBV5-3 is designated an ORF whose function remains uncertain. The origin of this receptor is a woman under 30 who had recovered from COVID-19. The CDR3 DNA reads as TGTGCCAGAAGCTCAAGACAGGCCCGGTATAGCAATCAGCCCCAGCATTTT. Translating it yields CARSSRQARYSNQPQHF.